This passage covers 21 T cell receptor beta chains from one sample sequenced in a study of blood T cell repertoires in COVID-19. The data were produced by immunoSEQ multiplex PCR, yet TCRdb's version contains in-frame clones alone and is incomplete. The table shows 55,000 to 80,000 clones, with about three quarters occurring only once. Sequencing was performed on peripheral blood. The receptors were sampled from a human donor in a cohort sampled during active COVID-19.

This chain joins TRBV14 and TRBJ1-3; 7 bases match TRBD1. CDR1 is SGHDN, CDR2 FVKESK, per germline. Unmatched junction bases numbered 5, after V lost 0 bases and J lost 0 bases. This CDR3 has 17 residues. The CDR3 protein is CASSQEGQPFSGNTIYF. CDR3 coding DNA: TGTGCCAGCAGCCAAGAGGGACAGCCCTTCTCTGGAAACACCATATATTTT.

This clone showed up just a few times. The V and J genes are TRBV23-1 and TRBJ2-7, with 10 bases lining up with TRBD2. TRBV23-1 is an ORF, and what it does is uncertain. The CDR3 runs 17 residues. V trimming: 2 bases; J trimming: 4 bases; junction bases outside the gene matches: 11. The CDR3 DNA sequence: TGCGCCAGCAGTCAACAGATACTAGCGGGAATCGGGTACGAGCAGTACTTC. Its translation: CASSQQILAGIGYEQYF.

V is TRBV6-5 and J is TRBJ2-7; no clear D gene. The germline CDR1 and CDR2 sequences are MNHEY and SVGAGI. V was clipped by 6 bases and J by 1 base, with 10 bases between them. This CDR3 is built from 13 residues. Written as DNA, the CDR3 is TGTGCCAGCAGGCCGGGTCCTTCCTACGAGCAGTACTTC. Protein: CASRPGPSYEQYF.

V is TRBV6-2 or TRBV6-3 and J is TRBJ1-5; D gene ambiguous. The length of the CDR3 is 15 residues. The V gene's germline CDR1 is MNHEY and CDR2 SVGEGT. V lost 2 bases to trimming and J lost 4 bases, with 12 bases between them. The CDR3 bases are TGTGCCAGCAGTTACGGCGGCAGCTCGAATCAGCCCCAGCATTTT. Its protein product is CASSYGGSSNQPQHF.

The chain links TRBV3-1 (or the pseudogene TRBV3-2) to TRBJ1-6; perhaps TRBD1 as D (6 bases). This CDR3 has 15 amino acids. Trimming left V 5 bases short and J 8 bases short, with 16 bases between. The germline CDR1 and CDR2 sequences are LGHDT and YNNKEL (reference sequence). DNA of the CDR3: TGTGCCAGCAGCAACCTACAGGGCTCTGATTCACCCCTCCACTTT. Translated, it gives CASSNLQGSDSPLHF.

The chain links TRBV7-9 to TRBJ2-3; D call uncertain. Between the trimmed V and J ends, which lost 1 base and 5 bases, there was a span of 10 bases. Germline lookup yields CDR1 SEHNR and CDR2 FQNEAQ (reference sequence). CDR3 length: 14 residues. This chain's CDR3 is CASSLGAIIDTQYF. The CDR3 DNA reads as TGTGCCAGCAGCTTAGGGGCCATAATAGATACGCAGTATTTT.

This clone was picked up many times. The identical CDR3 is also encoded by other nucleotide sequences in the sample. V and J are TRBV5-6 and TRBJ1-5; no clear D. V shed 0 bases and J shed 2 bases, with 12 bases lying between them. The CDR3 covers 16 residues. From germline, CDR1 is SGHDT and CDR2 YYEEEE. The CDR3 coding sequence is TGTGCCAGCAGCTTGGGCGCGGGTAGTGGCAATCAGCCCCAGCATTTT. Translation gives CASSLGAGSGNQPQHF.

In nucleotides, the CDR3 is TGCGCCAGCAGCTTGGAACGTACAGGGAGGGCTTTTGGAGAAAAACTGTTTTTT. This codes for CASSLERTGRAFGEKLFF. The chain couples TRBV5-1 to TRBJ1-4; D might be TRBD1 (6 bases). Trimming removed 0 bases at V and 8 bases at J, with 23 bases between. The CDR3 runs 18 residues. CDR1 is SGHRS and CDR2 is YFSETQ in the germline V gene.

This clone has only a few counts. The J gene is TRBJ2-3, the V gene TRBV9; 12 bases line up with TRBD1. The CDR3 contains 19 residues. Looked up from germline, CDR1 is SGDLS and CDR2 is YYNGEE. With 3 bases clipped from V and 6 bases from J, the junction kept 17 bases outside the gene matches. CDR3 sequence: CASSEGTPGQGAIRDTQYF. CDR3 bases: TGTGCCAGCAGCGAGGGTACACCGGGACAGGGGGCTATTCGGGATACGCAGTATTTT.

CDR3 amino acids: CASSIETGFGNEQFF. The DNA of the CDR3 is TGTGCCAGTAGTATAGAGACAGGTTTCGGAAATGAGCAGTTCTTC. V is TRBV19 and J is TRBJ2-1; D may be TRBD1 (6 bases). V gave up 0 bases and J gave up 7 bases, with 13 bases separating them. Germline assignment: CDR1 LNHDA and CDR2 SQIVND (reference sequence). The CDR3 contains 15 residues.

V is TRBV13 and J is TRBJ2-1, with TRBD2 identical over 7 bases. V gave up 6 bases and J gave up 4 bases; unmatched junction bases: 9. This CDR3 region has 15 residues. Per germline, CDR1 PRHDT and CDR2 FYEKMQ (reference sequence). The CDR3 DNA follows: TGTGCCAGCAGTTCCGAGCTAGCGGATTACAATGAGCAGTTCTTC. Protein: CASSSELADYNEQFF.

The chain employs TRBV28 and TRBJ1-4; no clear D gene. Germline V gene data show CDR1 as MDHEN and CDR2 as SYDVKM. Trimming took 5 bases from V and 0 from J, leaving 16 bases between them. This CDR3 region has 17 residues. The CDR3 bases are TGTGCCAGCAGTCAAGTCGGCAGACTCGCAACTAATGAAAAACTGTTTTTT. It is translated as CASSQVGRLATNEKLFF.

This chain joins TRBV27 and TRBJ2-5, with 7 bases that match TRBD1. Germline V gives CDR1 MNHEY, CDR2 SMNVEV (reference sequence). The CDR3 consists of 16 residues. The junction had 14 bases not matched to a gene; V was cut back by 5 bases and J by 5 bases. The chain's CDR3 is CASSIKTGNEKETQYF. Here the CDR3 DNA reads TGTGCCAGCAGTATAAAGACAGGGAATGAAAAGGAGACCCAGTACTTC.

The rearrangement joins TRBV5-4 to TRBJ2-5; tentative D call: TRBD2 (6 bases). Per the germline V gene, CDR1 is SGHNT and CDR2 is YYREEE (reference sequence). The V end was cut by 4 bases, the J end by 2 bases, with 15 bases between. The CDR3 is 15 amino acids. The chain's CDR3 is CASSGGFGGQETQYF. The CDR3 coding sequence is TGTGCCAGCAGCGGCGGATTCGGGGGTCAAGAGACCCAGTACTTC.

The chain carries TRBV18 and TRBJ1-2; the D gene is possibly TRBD1 (5 bases). V was trimmed by 2 bases and J by 5 bases, leaving 27 bases between them. Germline CDR1 and CDR2: KGHSH and LQKENI. This CDR3 region has 19 residues. CDR3 sequence (DNA): TGTGCCAGCTCACCAGGTCCGTCATTTCTACAGGAAGGGGCTTATGGCTACACCTTC. As protein: CASSPGPSFLQEGAYGYTF.

This chain uses TRBV7-6 with TRBJ2-1; 7 nucleotides align to TRBD2. V gave up 2 bases and J gave up 6 bases; unmatched junction bases: 7. There are 15 residues in the CDR3. Germline V gene lookup returns CDR1 SGHVS and CDR2 FNYEAQ. The CDR3: CASSLRGDYSNEQFF. DNA for the CDR3: TGTGCCAGCAGCTTACGGGGGGACTATTCCAATGAGCAGTTCTTC.

The chain carries TRBV19 and TRBJ2-2; 11 nucleotides match TRBD2. The V segment lost 10 bases and the J segment 2 bases; nucleotides outside the gene matches: 3. The CDR3 runs 14 residues. Germline lookup yields CDR1 LNHDA and CDR2 SQIVND (reference sequence). The CDR3 sequence: CATRLAGNTGELFF. DNA of the CDR3: TGTGCCACCCGACTAGCGGGAAACACCGGGGAGCTGTTTTTT.

A single count supports this clone. The chain is built from TRBV7-6 and TRBJ2-5; D is possibly TRBD1 (5 bases). The V gene's germline CDR1 is SGHVS and CDR2 FNYEAQ. Trimming took 4 bases from V and 0 from J, leaving 9 bases between them. There are 14 residues in the CDR3. Written as DNA, the CDR3 is TGTGCCAGCAGCTCACAGGCGTACCAAGAGACCCAGTACTTC. It translates to CASSSQAYQETQYF.

In this sample, this clone turned up once. The chain uses TRBV7-9 and TRBJ2-1; the match to TRBD1 covers 7 bases. Looked up from germline, CDR1 is SEHNR and CDR2 is FQNEAQ (reference sequence). The trim removed 0 bases at V and 7 bases at J, leaving 6 bases unmatched. This CDR3 has 15 amino acids. This CDR3 reads CASSLAGGSVNEQFF. CDR3 in DNA: TGTGCCAGCAGCTTAGCAGGGGGCTCCGTTAATGAGCAGTTCTTC.

This clone appeared a single time. This chain links TRBV28 with TRBJ1-5; tentative D call: TRBD1 (6 bases). The CDR3 covers 14 residues. Trimming pared 5 bases from V and 9 bases from J, leaving 17 bases between. CDR1 and CDR2 from the germline V gene are MDHEN and SYDVKM. CDR3 DNA sequence: TGTGCCAGCAGTCCATTCGGGACATCGAGGCCCCAGCATTTT. As protein: CASSPFGTSRPQHF. Full variable domain (outside the CDR3, taken from reference TRBV28 and TRBJ1-5): DVKVTQSSRYLVKRTGEKVFLECVQDMDHENMFWYRQDPGLGLRLIYFSYDVKMKEKGDIPEGYSVSREKKERFSLILESASTNQTSMYLCASSPFGTSRPQHFGDGTRLSIL.

The genes are TRBV27 and TRBJ2-5, with D perhaps TRBD1 (6 bases). This CDR3 is 14 amino acids long. Trimming took off 7 bases at V and 0 bases at J, with 12 bases between the two ends. CDR1 is MNHEY, CDR2 SMNVEV, per germline (reference sequence). DNA for the CDR3: TGTGCCAGCAAGGGACACGGGTACCAAGAGACCCAGTACTTC. The encoded protein is CASKGHGYQETQYF.